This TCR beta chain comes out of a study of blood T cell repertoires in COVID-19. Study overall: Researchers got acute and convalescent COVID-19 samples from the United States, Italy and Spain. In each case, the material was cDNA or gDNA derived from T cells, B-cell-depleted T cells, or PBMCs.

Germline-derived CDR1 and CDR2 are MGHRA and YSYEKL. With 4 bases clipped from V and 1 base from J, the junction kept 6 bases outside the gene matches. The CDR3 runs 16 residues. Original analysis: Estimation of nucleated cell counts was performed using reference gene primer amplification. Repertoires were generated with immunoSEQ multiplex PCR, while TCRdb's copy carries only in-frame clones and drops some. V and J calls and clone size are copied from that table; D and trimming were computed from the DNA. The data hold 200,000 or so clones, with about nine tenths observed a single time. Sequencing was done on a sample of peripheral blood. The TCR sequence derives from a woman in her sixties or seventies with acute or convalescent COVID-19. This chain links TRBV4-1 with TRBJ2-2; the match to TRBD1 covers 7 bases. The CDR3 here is CASSLDRTGNTGELFF. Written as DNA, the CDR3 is TGCGCCAGCAGCCTAGATAGGACAGGGAACACCGGGGAGCTGTTTTTT.